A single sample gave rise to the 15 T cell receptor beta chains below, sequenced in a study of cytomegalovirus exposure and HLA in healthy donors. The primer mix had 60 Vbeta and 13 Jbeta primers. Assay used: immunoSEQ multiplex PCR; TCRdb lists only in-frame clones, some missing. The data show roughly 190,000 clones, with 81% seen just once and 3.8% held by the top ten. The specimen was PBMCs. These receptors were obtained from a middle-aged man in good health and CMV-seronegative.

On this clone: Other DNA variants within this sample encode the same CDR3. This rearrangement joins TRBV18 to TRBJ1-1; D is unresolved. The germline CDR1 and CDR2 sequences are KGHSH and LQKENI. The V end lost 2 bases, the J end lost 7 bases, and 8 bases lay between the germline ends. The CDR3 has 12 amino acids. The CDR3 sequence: CASSPDRGEAFF. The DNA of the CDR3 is TGTGCCAGCTCACCAGACCGAGGTGAAGCTTTCTTT.

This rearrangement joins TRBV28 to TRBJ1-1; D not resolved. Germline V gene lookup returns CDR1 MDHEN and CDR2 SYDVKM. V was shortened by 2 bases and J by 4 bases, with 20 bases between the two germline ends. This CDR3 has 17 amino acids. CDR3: CASSLDSASPGSTEAFF. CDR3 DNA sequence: TGTGCCAGCAGTTTAGATAGTGCCAGTCCGGGTAGCACTGAAGCTTTCTTT. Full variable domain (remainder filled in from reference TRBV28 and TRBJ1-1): DVKVTQSSRYLVKRTGEKVFLECVQDMDHENMFWYRQDPGLGLRLIYFSYDVKMKEKGDIPEGYSVSREKKERFSLILESASTNQTSMYLCASSLDSASPGSTEAFFGQGTRLTVV.

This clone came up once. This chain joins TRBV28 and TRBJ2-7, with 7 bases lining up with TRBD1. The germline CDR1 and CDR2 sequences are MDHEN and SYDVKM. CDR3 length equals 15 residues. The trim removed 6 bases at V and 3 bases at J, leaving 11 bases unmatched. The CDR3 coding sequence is TGTGCCAGCAGCCGACACGGGACAGCTTACTACGAGCAGTACTTC. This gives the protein CASSRHGTAYYEQYF.

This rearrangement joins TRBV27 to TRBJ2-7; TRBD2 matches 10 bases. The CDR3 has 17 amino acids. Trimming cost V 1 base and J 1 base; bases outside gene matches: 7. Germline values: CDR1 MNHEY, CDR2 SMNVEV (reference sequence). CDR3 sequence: CASSLFGVAGGSYEQYF. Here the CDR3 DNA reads TGTGCCAGCAGTTTATTCGGGGTAGCGGGGGGTTCCTACGAGCAGTACTTC.

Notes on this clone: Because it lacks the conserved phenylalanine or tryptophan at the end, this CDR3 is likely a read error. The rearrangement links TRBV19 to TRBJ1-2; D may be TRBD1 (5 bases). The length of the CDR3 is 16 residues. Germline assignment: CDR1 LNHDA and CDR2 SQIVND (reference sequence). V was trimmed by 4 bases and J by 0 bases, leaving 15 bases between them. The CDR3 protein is CASSRGGGAANYGYTS. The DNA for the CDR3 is TGTGCCAGTAGTAGAGGTGGAGGGGCGGCTAACTATGGCTACACCTCC.

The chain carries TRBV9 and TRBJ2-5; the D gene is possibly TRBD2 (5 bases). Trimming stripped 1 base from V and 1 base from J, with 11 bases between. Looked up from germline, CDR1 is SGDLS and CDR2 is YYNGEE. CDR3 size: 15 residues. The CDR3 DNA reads TGTGCCAGCAGCGTAACCAGCGGCAGCCAAGAGACCCAGTACTTC. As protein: CASSVTSGSQETQYF.

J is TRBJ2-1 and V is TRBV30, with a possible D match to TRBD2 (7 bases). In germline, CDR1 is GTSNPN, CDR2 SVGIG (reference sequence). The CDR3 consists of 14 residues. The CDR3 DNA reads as TGTGGGGGGGGGCTGACCCCCGGCTACAATGAGCAGTTCTTC. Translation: CGGGLTPGYNEQFF.

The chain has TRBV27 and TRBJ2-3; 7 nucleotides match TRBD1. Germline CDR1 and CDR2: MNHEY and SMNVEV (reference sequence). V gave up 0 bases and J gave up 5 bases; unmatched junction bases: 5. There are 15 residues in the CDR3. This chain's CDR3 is CASSLSTAGGDTQYF. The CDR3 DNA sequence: TGTGCCAGCAGTTTATCGACGGCAGGGGGAGATACGCAGTATTTT.

CDR3 bases: TGTGCCATCAGCCGGGACAGGGATGGAACTAACTATGGCTACACCTTC. This gives the protein CAISRDRDGTNYGYTF. This rearrangement joins TRBV10-3 to TRBJ1-2; 9 bases align to TRBD1. V lost 6 bases and J lost 0; bases outside the gene matches: 8. This CDR3 has 16 amino acids. Germline V lookup: CDR1 ENHRY, CDR2 SYGVKD.

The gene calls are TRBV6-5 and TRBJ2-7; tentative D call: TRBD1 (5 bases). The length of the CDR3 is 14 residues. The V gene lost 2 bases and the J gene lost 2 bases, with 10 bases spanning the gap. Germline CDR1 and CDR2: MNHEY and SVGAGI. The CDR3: CASSYHIQAYEQYF. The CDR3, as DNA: TGTGCCAGCAGTTACCATATACAGGCCTACGAGCAGTACTTC.

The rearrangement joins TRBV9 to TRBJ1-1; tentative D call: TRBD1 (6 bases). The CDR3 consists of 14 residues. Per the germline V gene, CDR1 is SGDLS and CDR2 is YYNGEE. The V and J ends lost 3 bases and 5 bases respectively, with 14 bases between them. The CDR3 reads CASSEGGGWTEAFF. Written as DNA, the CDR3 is TGTGCCAGCAGCGAAGGGGGGGGTTGGACTGAAGCTTTCTTT.

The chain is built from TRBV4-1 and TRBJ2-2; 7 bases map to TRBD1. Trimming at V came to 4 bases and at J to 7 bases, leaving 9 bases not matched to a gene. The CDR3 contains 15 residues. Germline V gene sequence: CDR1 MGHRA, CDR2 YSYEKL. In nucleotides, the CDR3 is TGCGCCAGCAGCCCCGGGGACAGTGGAAGCGGGGAGCTGTTTTTT. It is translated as CASSPGDSGSGELFF.

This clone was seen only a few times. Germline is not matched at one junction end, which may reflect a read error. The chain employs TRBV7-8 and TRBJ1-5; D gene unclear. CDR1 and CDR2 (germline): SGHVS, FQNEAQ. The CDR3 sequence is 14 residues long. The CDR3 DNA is TGTGCCAGCACCTTAAACGAGGGCAATCAGCCCCAGCATTTT. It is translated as CASTLNEGNQPQHF.

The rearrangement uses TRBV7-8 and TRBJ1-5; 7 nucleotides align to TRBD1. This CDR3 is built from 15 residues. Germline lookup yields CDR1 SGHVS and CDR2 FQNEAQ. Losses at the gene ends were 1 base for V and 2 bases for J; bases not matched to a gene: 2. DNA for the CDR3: TGTGCCAGCAGCTTAGAAGGACAGGGCAATCAGCCCCAGCATTTT. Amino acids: CASSLEGQGNQPQHF.

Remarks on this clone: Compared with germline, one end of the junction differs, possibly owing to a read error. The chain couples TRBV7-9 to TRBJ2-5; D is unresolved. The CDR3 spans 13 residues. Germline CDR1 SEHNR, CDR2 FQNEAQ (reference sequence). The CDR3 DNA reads TGTGTCAGCAGCTTAGCATCCGAAGAGACCCAGTACTTC. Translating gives CVSSLASEETQYF.